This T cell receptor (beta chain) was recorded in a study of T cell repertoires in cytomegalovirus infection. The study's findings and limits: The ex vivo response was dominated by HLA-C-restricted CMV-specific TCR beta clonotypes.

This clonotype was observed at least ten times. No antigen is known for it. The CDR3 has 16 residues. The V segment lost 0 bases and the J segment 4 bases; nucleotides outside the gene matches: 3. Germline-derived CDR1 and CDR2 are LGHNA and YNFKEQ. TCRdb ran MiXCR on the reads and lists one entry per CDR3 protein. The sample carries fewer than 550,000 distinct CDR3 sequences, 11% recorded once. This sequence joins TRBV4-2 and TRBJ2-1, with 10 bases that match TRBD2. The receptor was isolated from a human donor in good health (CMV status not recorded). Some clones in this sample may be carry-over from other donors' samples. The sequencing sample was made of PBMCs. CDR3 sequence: CASSQESGRVYNEQFF. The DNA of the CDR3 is TGTGCCAGCAGCCAAGAGAGCGGGAGGGTTTACAATGAGCAGTTCTTC.